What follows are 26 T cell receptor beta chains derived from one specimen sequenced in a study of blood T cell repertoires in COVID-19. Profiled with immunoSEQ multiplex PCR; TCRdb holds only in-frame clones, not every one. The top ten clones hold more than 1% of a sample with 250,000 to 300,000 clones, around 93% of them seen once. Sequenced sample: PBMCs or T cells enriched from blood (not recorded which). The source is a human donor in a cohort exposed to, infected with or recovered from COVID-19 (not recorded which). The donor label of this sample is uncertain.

For the CDR3, the DNA is TGCGCCAGCAGCCCCGCTGGCCCTGGCCATGGCTACACCTTC. Its translation is CASSPAGPGHGYTF. The V call is TRBV4-1, the J call TRBJ1-2; D gene unclear. This CDR3 spans 14 amino acids. Germline-derived CDR1 and CDR2 are MGHRA and YSYEKL. The V end was cut by 4 bases, the J end by 6 bases, with 15 bases between.

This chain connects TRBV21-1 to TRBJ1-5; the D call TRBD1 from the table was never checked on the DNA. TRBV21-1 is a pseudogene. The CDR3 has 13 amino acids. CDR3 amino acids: CASSCGTFQPQHF. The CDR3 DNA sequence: TGTGCCAGCAGCTGTGGGACATTTCAGCCCCAGCATTTT.

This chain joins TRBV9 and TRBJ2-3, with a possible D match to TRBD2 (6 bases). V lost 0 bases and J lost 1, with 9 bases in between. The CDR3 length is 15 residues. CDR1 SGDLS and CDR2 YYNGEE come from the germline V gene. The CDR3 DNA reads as TGTGCCAGCAGCGTAGGGGGACTCCGCACAGATACGCAGTATTTT. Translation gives CASSVGGLRTDTQYF.

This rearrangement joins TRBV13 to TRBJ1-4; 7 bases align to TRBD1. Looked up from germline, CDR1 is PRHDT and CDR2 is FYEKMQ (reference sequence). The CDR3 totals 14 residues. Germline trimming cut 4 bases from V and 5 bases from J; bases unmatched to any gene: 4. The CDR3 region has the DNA TGTGCCAGCAGCTCCGGGACAGAGAATGAAAAACTGTTTTTT. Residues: CASSSGTENEKLFF.

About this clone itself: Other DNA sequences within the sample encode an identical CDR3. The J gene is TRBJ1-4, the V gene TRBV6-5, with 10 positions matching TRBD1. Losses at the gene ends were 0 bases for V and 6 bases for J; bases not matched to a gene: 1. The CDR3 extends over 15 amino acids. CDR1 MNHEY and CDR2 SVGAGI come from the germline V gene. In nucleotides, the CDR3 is TGTGCCAGCAGTTACTCCGGGACAGGGGATGAAAAACTGTTTTTT. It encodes CASSYSGTGDEKLFF.

This CDR3 reads CASSREGMGEKLFF. The CDR3 DNA is TGCGCCAGCAGCCGGGAGGGGATGGGTGAAAAACTGTTTTTT. This chain links TRBV5-1 with TRBJ1-4; TRBD1 is a possible D gene (5 bases). Germline CDR1 and CDR2: SGHRS and YFSETQ. V lost 4 bases to trimming and J lost 7 bases, with 14 bases between them. The CDR3 is 14 amino acids.

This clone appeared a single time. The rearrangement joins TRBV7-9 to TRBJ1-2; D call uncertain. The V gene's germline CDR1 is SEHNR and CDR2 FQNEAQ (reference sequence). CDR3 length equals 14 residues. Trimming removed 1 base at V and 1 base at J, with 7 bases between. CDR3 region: CASSLDRRNYGYTF. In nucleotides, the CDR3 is TGTGCCAGCAGCTTAGACAGACGTAACTATGGCTACACCTTC.

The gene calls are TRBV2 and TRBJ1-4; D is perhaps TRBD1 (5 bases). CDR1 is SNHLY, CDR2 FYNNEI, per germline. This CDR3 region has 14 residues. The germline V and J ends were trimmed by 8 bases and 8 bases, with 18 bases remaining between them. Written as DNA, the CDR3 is TGTGCCAGCCGGGGAGGGCAGGGAGGAGAAAAACTGTTTTTT. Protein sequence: CASRGGQGGEKLFF.

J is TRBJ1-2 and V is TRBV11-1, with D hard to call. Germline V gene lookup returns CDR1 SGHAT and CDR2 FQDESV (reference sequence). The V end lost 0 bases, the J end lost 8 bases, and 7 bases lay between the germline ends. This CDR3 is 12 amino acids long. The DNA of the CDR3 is TGTGCCAGCAGCTTAGCCGGTAACGGCTACACCTTC. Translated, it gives CASSLAGNGYTF.

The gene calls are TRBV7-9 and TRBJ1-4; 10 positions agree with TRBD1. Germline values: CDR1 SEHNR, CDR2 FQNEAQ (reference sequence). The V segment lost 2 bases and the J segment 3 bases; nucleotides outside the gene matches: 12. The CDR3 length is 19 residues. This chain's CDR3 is CASSLRARWDRGPNEKLFF. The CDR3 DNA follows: TGTGCCAGCAGCTTAAGAGCCAGATGGGACAGGGGACCTAATGAAAAACTGTTTTTT. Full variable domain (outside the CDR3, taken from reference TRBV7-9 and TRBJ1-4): DTGVSQNPRHKITKRGQNVTFRCDPISEHNRLYWYRQTLGQGPEFLTYFQNEAQLEKSRLLSDRFSAERPKGSFSTLEIQRTEQGDSAMYLCASSLRARWDRGPNEKLFFGSGTQLSVL.

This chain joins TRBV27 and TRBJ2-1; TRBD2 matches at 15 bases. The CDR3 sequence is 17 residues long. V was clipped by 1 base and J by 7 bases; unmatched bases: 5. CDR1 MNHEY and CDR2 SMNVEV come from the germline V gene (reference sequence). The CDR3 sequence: CASSLFRTSGGGNEQFF. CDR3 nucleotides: TGTGCCAGCAGTTTATTCCGGACTAGCGGGGGGGGGAATGAGCAGTTCTTC.

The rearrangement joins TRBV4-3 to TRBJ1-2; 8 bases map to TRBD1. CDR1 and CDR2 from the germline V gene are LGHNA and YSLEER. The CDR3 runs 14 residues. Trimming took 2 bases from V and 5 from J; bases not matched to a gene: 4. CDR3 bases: TGCGCCAGCAGCCAACGCAGGGGGCAGTATGGCTACACCTTC. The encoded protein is CASSQRRGQYGYTF.

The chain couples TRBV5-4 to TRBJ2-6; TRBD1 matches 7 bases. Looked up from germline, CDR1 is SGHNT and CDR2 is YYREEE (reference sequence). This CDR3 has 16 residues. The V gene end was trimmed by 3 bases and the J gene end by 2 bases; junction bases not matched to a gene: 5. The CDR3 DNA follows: TGTGCCAGCAGCTCGCCTACAGGGGCTGGGGCCAACGTCCTGACTTTC. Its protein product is CASSSPTGAGANVLTF.

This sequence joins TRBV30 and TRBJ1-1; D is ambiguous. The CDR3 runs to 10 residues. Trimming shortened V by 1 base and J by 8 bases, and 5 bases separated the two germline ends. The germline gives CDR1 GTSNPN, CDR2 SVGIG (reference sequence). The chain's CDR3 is CAWSETEAFF. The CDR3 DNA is TGTGCCTGGAGTGAGACAGAAGCTTTCTTT. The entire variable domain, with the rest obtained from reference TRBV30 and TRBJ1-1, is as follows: SQTIHQWPATLVQPVGSPLSLECTVEGTSNPNLYWYRQAAGRGLQLLFYSVGIGQISSEVPQNLSASRPQDRQFILSSKKLLLSDSGFYLCAWSETEAFFGQGTRLTVV.

The CDR3 DNA reads TGTGCCAGCAGTTCTGGGTGGGGGGTAGCCAAAAACATTCAGTACTTC. Encoded protein: CASSSGWGVAKNIQYF. The rearrangement uses TRBV7-2 and TRBJ2-4, with a weak D call TRBD2 (6 bases). Germline V lookup: CDR1 SGHTA, CDR2 FQGNSA. The V end was cut by 6 bases, the J end by 0 bases, with 15 bases between. This CDR3 has 16 amino acids. Full variable domain (missing parts from reference TRBV7-2 and TRBJ2-4): GAGVSQSPSNKVTEKGKDVELRCDPISGHTALYWYRQSLGQGLEFLIYFQGNSAPDKSGLPSDRFSAERTGGSVSTLTIQRTQQEDSAVYLCASSSGWGVAKNIQYFGAGTRLSVL.

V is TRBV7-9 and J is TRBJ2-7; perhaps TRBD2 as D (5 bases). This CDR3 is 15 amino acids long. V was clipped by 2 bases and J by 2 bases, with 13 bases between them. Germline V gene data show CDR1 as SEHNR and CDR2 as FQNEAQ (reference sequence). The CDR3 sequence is CASSLIRGSTYEQYF. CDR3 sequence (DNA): TGTGCCAGCAGCTTAATTCGGGGAAGTACCTACGAGCAGTACTTC.

CDR3 residues: CASSDYRGGYTF. CDR3 nucleotide sequence: TGTGCCAGCAGTGATTACAGGGGAGGCTACACCTTC. This sequence joins TRBV27 and TRBJ1-2; 7 bases are shared with TRBD1. With 5 bases clipped from V and 8 bases from J, the junction kept 5 bases outside the gene matches. Per the germline V gene, CDR1 is MNHEY and CDR2 is SMNVEV (reference sequence). The CDR3 is made up of 12 amino acids.

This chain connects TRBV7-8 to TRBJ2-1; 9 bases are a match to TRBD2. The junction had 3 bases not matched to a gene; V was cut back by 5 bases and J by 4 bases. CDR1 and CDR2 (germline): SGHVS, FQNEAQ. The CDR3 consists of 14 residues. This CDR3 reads CASSRGGGYNEQFF. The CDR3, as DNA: TGTGCCAGCAGCCGCGGGGGGGGTTACAATGAGCAGTTCTTC. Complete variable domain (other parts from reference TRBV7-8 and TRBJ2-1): GAGVSQSPRYKVAKRGQDVALRCDPISGHVSLFWYQQALGQGPEFLTYFQNEAQLDKSGLPSDRFFAERPEGSVSTLKIQRTQQEDSAVYLCASSRGGGYNEQFFGPGTRLTVL.

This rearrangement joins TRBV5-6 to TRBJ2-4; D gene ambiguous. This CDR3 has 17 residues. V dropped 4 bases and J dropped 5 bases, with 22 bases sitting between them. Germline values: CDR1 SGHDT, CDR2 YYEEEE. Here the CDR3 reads CASSPSPATPVENIQYF. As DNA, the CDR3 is TGTGCCAGCAGCCCAAGCCCCGCCACCCCGGTCGAAAACATTCAGTACTTC.

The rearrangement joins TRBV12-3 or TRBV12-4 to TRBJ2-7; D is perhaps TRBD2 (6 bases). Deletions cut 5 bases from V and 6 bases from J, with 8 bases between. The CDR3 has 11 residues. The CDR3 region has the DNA TGTGCCAGCAGTGCTAGCGTCGAGCAGTACTTC. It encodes CASSASVEQYF.

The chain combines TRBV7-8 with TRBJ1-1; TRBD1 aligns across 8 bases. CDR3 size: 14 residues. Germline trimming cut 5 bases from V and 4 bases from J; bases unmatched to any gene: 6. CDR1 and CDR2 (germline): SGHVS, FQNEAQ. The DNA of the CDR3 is TGTGCCAGCAGCAAACGGGACAGGCGCACTGAAGCTTTCTTT. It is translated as CASSKRDRRTEAFF.

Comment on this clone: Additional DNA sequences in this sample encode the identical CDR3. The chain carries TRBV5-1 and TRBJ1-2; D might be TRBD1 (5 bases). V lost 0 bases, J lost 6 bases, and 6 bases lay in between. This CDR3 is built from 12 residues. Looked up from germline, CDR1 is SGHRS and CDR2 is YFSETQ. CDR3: CASSLEGDGYTF. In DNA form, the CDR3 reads TGCGCCAGCAGCTTGGAAGGGGATGGCTACACCTTC.

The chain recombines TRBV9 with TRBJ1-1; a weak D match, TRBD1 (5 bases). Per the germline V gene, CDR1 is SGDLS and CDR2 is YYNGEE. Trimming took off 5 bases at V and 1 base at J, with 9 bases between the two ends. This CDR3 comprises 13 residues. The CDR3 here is CASSNQGNTEAFF. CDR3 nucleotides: TGTGCCAGCAGTAACCAGGGGAACACTGAAGCTTTCTTT.

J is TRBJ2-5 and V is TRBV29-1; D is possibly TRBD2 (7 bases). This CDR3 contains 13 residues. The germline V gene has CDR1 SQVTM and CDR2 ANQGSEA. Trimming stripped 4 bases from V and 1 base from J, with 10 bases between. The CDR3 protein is CSVAGGLQETQYF. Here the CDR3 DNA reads TGCAGCGTTGCCGGGGGGCTCCAAGAGACCCAGTACTTC. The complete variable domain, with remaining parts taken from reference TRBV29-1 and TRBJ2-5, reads SAVISQKPSRDICQRGTSLTIQCQVDSQVTMMFWYRQQPGQSLTLIATANQGSEATYESGFVIDKFPISRPNLTFSTLTVSNMSPEDSSIYLCSVAGGLQETQYFGPGTRLLVL.

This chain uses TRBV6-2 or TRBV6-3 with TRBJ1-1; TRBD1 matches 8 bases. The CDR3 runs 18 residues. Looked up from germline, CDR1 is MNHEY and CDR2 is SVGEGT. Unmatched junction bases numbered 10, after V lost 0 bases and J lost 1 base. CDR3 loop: CASSYSPFGQGKNTEAFF. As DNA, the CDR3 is TGTGCCAGCAGTTACTCCCCCTTCGGACAGGGAAAGAACACTGAAGCTTTCTTT.

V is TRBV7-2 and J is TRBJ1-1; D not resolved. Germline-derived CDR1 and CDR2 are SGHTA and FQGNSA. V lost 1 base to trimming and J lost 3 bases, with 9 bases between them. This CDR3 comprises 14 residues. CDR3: CASSLVGQDTEAFF. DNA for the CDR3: TGTGCCAGCAGCTTAGTCGGCCAGGACACTGAAGCTTTCTTT.